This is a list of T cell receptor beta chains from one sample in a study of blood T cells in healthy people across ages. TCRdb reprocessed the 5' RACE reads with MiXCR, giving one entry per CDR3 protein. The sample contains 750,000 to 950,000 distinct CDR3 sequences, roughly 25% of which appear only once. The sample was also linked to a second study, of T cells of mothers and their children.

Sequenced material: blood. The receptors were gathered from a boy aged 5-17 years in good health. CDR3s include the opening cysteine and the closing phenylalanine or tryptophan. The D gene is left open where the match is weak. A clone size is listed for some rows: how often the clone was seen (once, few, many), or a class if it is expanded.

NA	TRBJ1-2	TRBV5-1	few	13	CASSLQQGGGYTF	TGCGCCAGCAGCTTGCAACAGGGTGGCGGCTACACCTTC
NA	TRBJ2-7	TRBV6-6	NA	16	CASSYVGRGVGYEQYF	TGTGCCAGCAGTTACGTCGGCAGAGGGGTTGGTTACGAGCAGTACTTC
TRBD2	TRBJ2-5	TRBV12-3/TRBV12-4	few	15	CASTPLGGTQETQYF	TGTGCCAGCACCCCCCTCGGGGGGACCCAAGAGACCCAGTACTTC
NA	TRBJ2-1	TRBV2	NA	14	CASKDGGPYNEQFF	TGTGCCAGCAAAGACGGGGGGCCCTACAATGAGCAGTTCTTC
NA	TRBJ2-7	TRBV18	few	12	CASLGPSYEQYF	TGTGCCAGCCTGGGACCGTCCTACGAGCAGTACTTC
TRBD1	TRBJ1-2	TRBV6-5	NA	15	CATNPGPGGRYGYTF	TGTGCCACCAACCCCGGACCAGGGGGACGTTATGGCTACACCTTC
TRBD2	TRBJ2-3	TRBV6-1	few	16	CASSGSSGGREDTQYF	TGTGCCAGCAGTGGATCTAGCGGGGGGCGGGAAGACACGCAGTATTTT
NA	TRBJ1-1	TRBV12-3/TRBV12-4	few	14	CASGISVSNTEAFF	TGTGCCAGCGGAATCAGCGTCTCCAACACTGAAGCTTTCTTT
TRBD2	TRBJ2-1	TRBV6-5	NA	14	CASSYRGLYNEQFF	TGTGCCAGCAGTTACCGGGGACTATACAATGAGCAGTTCTTC
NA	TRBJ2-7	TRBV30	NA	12	CAWSPQAYEQYF	TGTGCCTGGAGTCCCCAAGCCTACGAGCAGTACTTC
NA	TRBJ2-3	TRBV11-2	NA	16	CASSPLGGLGADTQYF	TGTGCCAGCAGCCCGCTGGGGGGGCTGGGTGCAGATACGCAGTATTTT
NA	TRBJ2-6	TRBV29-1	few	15	CSVDLATSGANVLTF	TGCAGCGTTGACTTGGCGACCTCTGGGGCCAACGTCCTGACTTTC
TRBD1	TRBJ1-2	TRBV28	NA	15	CASSVPGQGALGYTF	TGTGCCAGCAGTGTGCCGGGACAGGGAGCGTTGGGCTACACCTTC
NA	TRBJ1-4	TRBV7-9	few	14	CASSLGNANEKLFF	TGTGCCAGCAGCTTGGGGAACGCCAATGAAAAACTGTTTTTT
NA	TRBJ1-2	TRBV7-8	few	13	CASSLVPINGYTF	TGTGCCAGCAGCTTAGTACCTATTAATGGCTACACCTTC
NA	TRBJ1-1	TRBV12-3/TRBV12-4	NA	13	CASSFIVNTEAFF	TGTGCCAGCAGTTTCATAGTGAACACTGAAGCTTTCTTT
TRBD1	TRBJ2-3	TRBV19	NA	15	CASSIRGQGTDTQYF	TGTGCCAGCAGTATAAGGGGACAGGGAACAGATACGCAGTATTTT
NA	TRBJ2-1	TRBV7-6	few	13	CASSSMHIDEQFF	TGTGCCAGCAGCTCAATGCATATCGATGAGCAGTTCTTC